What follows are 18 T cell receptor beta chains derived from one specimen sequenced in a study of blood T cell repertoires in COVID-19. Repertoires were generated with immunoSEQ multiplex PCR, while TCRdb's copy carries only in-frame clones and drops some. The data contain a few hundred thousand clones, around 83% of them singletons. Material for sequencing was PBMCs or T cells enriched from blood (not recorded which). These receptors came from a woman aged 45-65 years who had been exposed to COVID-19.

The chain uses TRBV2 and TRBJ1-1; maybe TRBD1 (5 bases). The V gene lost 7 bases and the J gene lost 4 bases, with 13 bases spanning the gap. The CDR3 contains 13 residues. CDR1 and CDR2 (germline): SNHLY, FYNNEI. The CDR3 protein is CASTQGRGTEAFF. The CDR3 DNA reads TGTGCCAGCACCCAGGGTAGGGGCACTGAAGCTTTCTTT.

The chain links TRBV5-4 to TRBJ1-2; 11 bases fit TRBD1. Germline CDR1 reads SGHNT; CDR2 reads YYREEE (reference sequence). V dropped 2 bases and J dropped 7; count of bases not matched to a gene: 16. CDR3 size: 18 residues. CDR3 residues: CASSLERGQGARRSGYTF. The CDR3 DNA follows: TGTGCCAGCAGCTTAGAACGTGGACAGGGGGCTAGGCGGAGTGGCTACACCTTC.

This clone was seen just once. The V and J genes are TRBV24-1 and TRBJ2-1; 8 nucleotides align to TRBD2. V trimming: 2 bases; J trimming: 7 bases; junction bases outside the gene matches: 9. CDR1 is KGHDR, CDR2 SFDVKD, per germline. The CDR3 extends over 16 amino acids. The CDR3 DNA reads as TGTGCCACCAGTGATTCCCCCCACGGGGGGGTGAATGAGCAGTTCTTC. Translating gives CATSDSPHGGVNEQFF.

The CDR3 loop is CASSWRGSETQYF. The CDR3 nucleotides read TGCGCCAGCAGCTGGAGGGGTAGCGAGACCCAGTACTTC. This sequence joins TRBV5-1 and TRBJ2-5, with a tentative D call TRBD2 (6 bases). Trimming removed 3 bases at V and 5 bases at J, with 11 bases between. Germline loops: CDR1 SGHRS, CDR2 YFSETQ. The CDR3 extends over 13 amino acids.

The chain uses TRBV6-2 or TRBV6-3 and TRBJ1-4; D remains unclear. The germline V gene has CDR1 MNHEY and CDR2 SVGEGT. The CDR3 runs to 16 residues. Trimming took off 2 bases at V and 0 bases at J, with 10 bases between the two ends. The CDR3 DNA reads TGTGCCAGCAGTTACGGCCAGCTAGCAACTAATGAAAAACTGTTTTTT. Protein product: CASSYGQLATNEKLFF.

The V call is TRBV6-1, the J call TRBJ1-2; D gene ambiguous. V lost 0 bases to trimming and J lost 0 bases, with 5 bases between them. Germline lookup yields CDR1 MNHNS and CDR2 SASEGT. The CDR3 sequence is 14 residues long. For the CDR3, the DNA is TGTGCCAGCAGTGAAGCAACAGCTAACTATGGCTACACCTTC. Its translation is CASSEATANYGYTF.

CDR3 in DNA: TGTGCCAGCAGCGTAGGGAGTCTGGGCACAGATACGCAGTATTTT. It translates to CASSVGSLGTDTQYF. The chain combines TRBV9 with TRBJ2-3; D uncertain. The CDR3 is made up of 15 amino acids. The V gene lost 0 bases and the J gene lost 1 base, with 9 bases spanning the gap. Germline CDR1 SGDLS, CDR2 YYNGEE.

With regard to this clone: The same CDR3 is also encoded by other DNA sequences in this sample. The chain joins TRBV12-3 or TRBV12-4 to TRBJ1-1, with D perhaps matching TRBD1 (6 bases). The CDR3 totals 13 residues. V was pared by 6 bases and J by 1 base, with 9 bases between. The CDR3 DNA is TGTGCCAGCAGCCTACAGGGGAACACTGAAGCTTTCTTT. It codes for CASSLQGNTEAFF.

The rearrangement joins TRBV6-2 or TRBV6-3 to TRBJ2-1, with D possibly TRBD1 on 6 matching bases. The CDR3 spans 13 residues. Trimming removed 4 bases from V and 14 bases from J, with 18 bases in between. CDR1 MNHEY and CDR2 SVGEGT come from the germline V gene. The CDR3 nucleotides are TGTGCCAGCAGTTTTCTCCCCCACAGGGAGAAGTTCTTC. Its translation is CASSFLPHREKFF.

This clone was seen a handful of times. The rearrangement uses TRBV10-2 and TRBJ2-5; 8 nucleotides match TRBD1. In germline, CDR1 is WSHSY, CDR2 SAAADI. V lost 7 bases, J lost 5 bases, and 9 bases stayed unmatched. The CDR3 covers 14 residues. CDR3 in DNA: TGCGCCAGCACCCGGGACAGGCTGGGTGAGACCCAGTACTTC. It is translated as CASTRDRLGETQYF.

The CDR3 sequence is CASSQEGRGGLVFF. Here the CDR3 DNA reads TGCGCCAGCAGCCAAGAAGGAAGGGGGGGGCTCGTGTTCTTT. The chain links TRBV4-3 to TRBJ1-1; the D gene is possibly TRBD1 (6 bases). Deletions cut 0 bases from V and 14 bases from J, with 19 bases between. CDR3 length: 14 amino acids. CDR1 is LGHNA and CDR2 is YSLEER in the germline V gene.

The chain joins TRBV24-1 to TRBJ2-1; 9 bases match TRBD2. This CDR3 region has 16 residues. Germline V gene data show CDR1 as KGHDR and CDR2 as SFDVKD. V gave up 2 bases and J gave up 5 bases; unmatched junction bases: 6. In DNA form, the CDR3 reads TGTGCCACCAGTGATTCCGGGACTAGCCCACACAATGAGCAGTTCTTC. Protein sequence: CATSDSGTSPHNEQFF.

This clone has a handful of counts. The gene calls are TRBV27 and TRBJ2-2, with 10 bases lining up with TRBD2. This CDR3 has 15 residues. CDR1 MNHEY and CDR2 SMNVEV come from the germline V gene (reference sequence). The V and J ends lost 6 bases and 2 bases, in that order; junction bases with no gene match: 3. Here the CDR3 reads CASRLAGVNTGELFF. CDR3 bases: TGTGCCAGCAGGCTAGCGGGGGTAAACACCGGGGAGCTGTTTTTT.

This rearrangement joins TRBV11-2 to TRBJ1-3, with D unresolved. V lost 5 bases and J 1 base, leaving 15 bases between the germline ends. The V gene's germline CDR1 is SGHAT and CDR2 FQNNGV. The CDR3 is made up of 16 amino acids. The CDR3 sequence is CASSLISGGSGNTIYF. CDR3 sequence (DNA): TGTGCCAGCAGCCTTATTAGTGGAGGGTCTGGAAACACCATATATTTT.

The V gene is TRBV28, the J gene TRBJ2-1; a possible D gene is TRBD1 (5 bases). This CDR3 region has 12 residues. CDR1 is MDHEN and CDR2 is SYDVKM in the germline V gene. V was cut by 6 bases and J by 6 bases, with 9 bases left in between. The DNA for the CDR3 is TGTGCCAGCAGGGCTAGGGGCAATGAGCAGTTCTTC. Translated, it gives CASRARGNEQFF.

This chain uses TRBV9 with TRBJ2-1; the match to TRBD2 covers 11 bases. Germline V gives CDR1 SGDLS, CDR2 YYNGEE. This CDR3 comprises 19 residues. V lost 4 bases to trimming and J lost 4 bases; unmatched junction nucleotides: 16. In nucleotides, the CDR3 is TGTGCCAGCAGCCCCGGGGGTAGCGGGGGGGCCTTGGTTTACAATGAGCAGTTCTTC. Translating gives CASSPGGSGGALVYNEQFF.

CDR3 sequence: CACTADRAGGGTIYF. In DNA, the CDR3 is TGTGCCTGCACCGCTGACAGGGCGGGTGGTGGCACCATATATTTT. The J gene is TRBJ1-3, the V gene TRBV30; 7 bases match TRBD1. With 6 bases clipped from V and 9 bases from J, the junction kept 17 bases outside the gene matches. CDR1 and CDR2 (germline): GTSNPN, SVGIG (reference sequence). This CDR3 is 15 amino acids long.

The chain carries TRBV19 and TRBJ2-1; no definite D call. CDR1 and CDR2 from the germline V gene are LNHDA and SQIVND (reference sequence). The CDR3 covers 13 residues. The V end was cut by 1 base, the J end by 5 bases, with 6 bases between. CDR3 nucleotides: TGTGCCAGTAGTATAGGAGTAAACAATGAGCAGTTCTTC. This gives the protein CASSIGVNNEQFF.